This paragraph covers one T cell receptor (beta chain) sequence. This record comes from a study of cytomegalovirus exposure and HLA in healthy donors. This CDR3 has 18 residues. Germline CDR1 SGHTA, CDR2 FQGNSA. After removal of 5 bases from V and 2 bases from J, the junction contained 10 bases not matched to a gene. The data were produced by immunoSEQ multiplex PCR, yet TCRdb's version contains in-frame clones alone and is incomplete. Of 150,000 to 170,000 clones listed, 75% to 90% were seen once; the top ten hold about 20%. The rearrangement links TRBV7-2 to TRBJ2-7, with 15 bases fitting TRBD2. This clonotype was sampled from a man between 18 and 29 years old in good health and CMV-seropositive. Sequenced: PBMCs. In nucleotides, the CDR3 is TGTGCCAGCAGCCCGCCGGGACTAGCGGGGGGCGTCGCCTACGAGCAGTACTTC. It codes for CASSPPGLAGGVAYEQYF.